This passage covers 15 T cell receptor beta chains from one sample sequenced in a study of response to subunit inactivated influenza vaccine. TCRdb passed the RT-PCR reads through MiXCR, listing each CDR3 protein once. This table holds approximately 530,000 distinct CDR3 sequences, approximately 7.8% found once. Sequences were derived from PBMCs from blood, sampled less than 30 months after vaccination. The source of these receptors is a man aged 50 to 75 who received an inactivated influenza vaccine.

A remark on this clonotype: The junction departs from the called germline gene at one end, perhaps through a read error. The chain carries TRBV5-1 and TRBJ2-1, with 9 bases aligning to TRBD2. The CDR3 runs to 15 residues. CDR1 SGHRS and CDR2 YFSETQ come from the germline V gene. The CDR3 is CASSFLAGGRNDQFF. CDR3 bases: TGCGCCAGCAGCTTTCTCGCGGGGGGGCGCAATGACCAGTTCTTC.

This clonotype was seen only a few times. V is TRBV5-1 and J is TRBJ2-7, with 9 bases lining up with TRBD1. CDR3 size: 15 residues. Trimming cost V 3 bases and J 3 bases; bases outside gene matches: 7. Germline V gives CDR1 SGHRS, CDR2 YFSETQ. CDR3 DNA: TGCGCCAGCAGCTACGGACCGACAGGGGGCTACGAGCAGTACTTC. Translated: CASSYGPTGGYEQYF.

V is TRBV29-1 and J is TRBJ2-1; 10 bases are a match to TRBD2. V was pared by 6 bases and J by 3 bases, with 8 bases of the junction left unmatched. Germline V gene lookup returns CDR1 SQVTM and CDR2 ANQGSEA. This CDR3 spans 15 amino acids. The CDR3 DNA reads TGCAGCGTGAGAGCGGGAGGGTCCCTCTACAATGAGCAGTTCTTC. Protein: CSVRAGGSLYNEQFF.

The rearrangement uses TRBV20-1 and TRBJ2-5, with 7 bases identical to TRBD2. V dropped 0 bases and J dropped 4; count of bases not matched to a gene: 5. The CDR3 covers 14 residues. From germline, CDR1 is DFQATT and CDR2 SNEGSKA (reference sequence). Here the CDR3 DNA reads TGCAGTGCTAGAGATCCACTAGCGAGAGAGACCCAGTACTTC. Its protein is CSARDPLARETQYF.

The chain uses TRBV7-8 and TRBJ2-7; D is uncertain. The CDR3 is made up of 15 amino acids. CDR1 is SGHVS, CDR2 FQNEAQ, per germline. Between the trimmed V and J ends, which lost 6 bases and 7 bases, there was a span of 22 bases. CDR3 bases: TGTGCCAGCAGTTACTCTAGGCGGCCTGGGCGGGAGCAGTACTTC. The encoded protein is CASSYSRRPGREQYF. Drawing the rest from reference TRBV7-8 and TRBJ2-7, the complete variable domain is GAGVSQSPRYKVAKRGQDVALRCDPISGHVSLFWYQQALGQGPEFLTYFQNEAQLDKSGLPSDRFFAERPEGSVSTLKIQRTQQEDSAVYLCASSYSRRPGREQYFGPGTRLTVT.

The table lists this clonotype with many counts. This chain joins TRBV27 and TRBJ2-7; 8 nucleotides agree with TRBD1. The V segment lost 3 bases and the J segment 1 base; nucleotides outside the gene matches: 11. CDR1 is MNHEY, CDR2 SMNVEV, per germline (reference sequence). This CDR3 has 17 residues. The CDR3: CASSFVFGDRSSYEQYF. The CDR3 region has the DNA TGTGCCAGCAGTTTCGTGTTTGGGGACAGGTCATCCTACGAGCAGTACTTC.

In its sample, this clonotype was seen a few times. The V gene is TRBV2, the J gene TRBJ2-3, with D unresolved. The V end lost 7 bases, the J end lost 6 bases, and 8 bases lay between the germline ends. This CDR3 comprises 11 residues. Looked up from germline, CDR1 is SNHLY and CDR2 is FYNNEI. CDR3 nucleotide sequence: TGTGCCAGCACTGTCCGCGATACGCAGTATTTT. It yields the protein CASTVRDTQYF. The full variable domain, completed using reference TRBV2 and TRBJ2-3, is EPEVTQTPSHQVTQMGQEVILRCVPISNHLYFYWYRQILGQKVEFLVSFYNNEISEKSEIFDDQFSVERPDGSNFTLKIRSTKLEDSAMYFCASTVRDTQYFGPGTRLTVL.

The rearrangement uses TRBV30 and TRBJ2-2; a possible D gene is TRBD1 (6 bases). The CDR3 has 15 residues. The germline CDR1 and CDR2 sequences are GTSNPN and SVGIG (reference sequence). Trimming cost V 2 bases and J 3 bases, with 13 bases left between them. The CDR3 DNA reads as TGTGCCTGGAGTTTCTCCGGGACACACACCGGGGAGCTGTTTTTT. Translating it yields CAWSFSGTHTGELFF.

A remark on this clonotype: A much more abundant neighbour one base away suggests this may be a read error. V and J are TRBV12-3 or TRBV12-4 and TRBJ1-1; no clear D gene. CDR3 length: 11 residues. CDR3: CVSSFELRAFF. In DNA, the CDR3 is TGTGTCAGCAGTTTCGAACTGCGGGCTTTCTTT.

This clonotype was detected ten times or more. The chain employs TRBV20-1 and TRBJ1-6, with D hard to call. This CDR3 has 13 amino acids. V lost 6 bases, J lost 6 bases, and 12 bases lay in between. Germline assignment: CDR1 DFQATT and CDR2 SNEGSKA (reference sequence). CDR3 DNA: TGCAGTGCCTGGATCCCCTCTAATTCACCCCTCCACTTT. Amino acid sequence: CSAWIPSNSPLHF.

Only a few counts were recorded for this clonotype. The CDR3 loop reads CASSAGLAGNTGELFF. The CDR3 nucleotides are TGCGCCAGCAGCGCAGGACTAGCGGGGAACACCGGGGAGCTGTTTTTT. The V and J genes are TRBV4-1 and TRBJ2-2, with 11 bases identical to TRBD2. Germline V gene lookup returns CDR1 MGHRA and CDR2 YSYEKL. Germline trimming cut 5 bases from V and 1 base from J; bases unmatched to any gene: 3. The CDR3 has 16 amino acids.

The chain couples TRBV5-1 to TRBJ2-5, with 9 nucleotides matching TRBD2. Germline loops: CDR1 SGHRS, CDR2 YFSETQ. The J segment lost 5 bases and the V segment lost 2 bases, leaving 10 bases of the junction unmatched. The CDR3 sequence is 16 residues long. The CDR3 DNA sequence: TGCGCCAGCAGCTTTCTAGGCGGGAGGGCCCAGGAGACCCAGTACTTC. Translated, it gives CASSFLGGRAQETQYF.

This clonotype showed up many times. The chain links TRBV28 to TRBJ2-4, with D unclear. This CDR3 comprises 16 residues. Trimming removed 4 bases from V and 1 base from J, with 14 bases in between. Germline CDR1 and CDR2: MDHEN and SYDVKM. CDR3 sequence (DNA): TGTGCCAGCAGTTCCGGATCGGCCGGCGCCAAAAACATTCAGTACTTC. Amino acid sequence: CASSSGSAGAKNIQYF.

Only a few counts were recorded for this clonotype. The V and J genes are TRBV5-5 and TRBJ1-1; a possible D gene is TRBD1 (6 bases). Germline-derived CDR1 and CDR2 are SGHKS and YYEKEE (reference sequence). This CDR3 has 14 residues. Trimming took off 4 bases at V and 1 base at J, with 11 bases between the two ends. CDR3 DNA: TGTGCCAGCAGCCTATCCAGGGGGAACACTGAAGCTTTCTTT. Translated, it gives CASSLSRGNTEAFF.

The genes are TRBV29-1 and TRBJ2-3, with 10 bases aligning to TRBD2. CDR1 is SQVTM and CDR2 is ANQGSEA in the germline V gene. CDR3 length: 14 amino acids. Trimming cost V 3 bases and J 4 bases; bases outside gene matches: 4. The CDR3 DNA reads as TGCAGCGTTGACCTAGCGGGAGCTCCAGATACGCAGTATTTT. Its protein is CSVDLAGAPDTQYF.